This T cell receptor (beta chain) stems from a study of CD8 T cells in Susac syndrome. Points from the study as a whole: The study's TCR sequencing and HLA analysis drew on a certain number of individuals. That number was acknowledged as relatively small.

The CDR3 runs 13 residues. J gave up 5 bases and V 6 bases, and 9 bases lay outside the gene matches. Per the germline V gene, CDR1 is SQVTM and CDR2 is ANQGSEA. RNA was extracted with the RNeasy kit, and a quantity of roughly 0.5 to 1 ug was reverse transcribed using random hexamers. Amplification of TCR beta CDR3 used immunoSEQ multiplex PCR across 54 Vbeta and 13 Jbeta. MiXCR, applied by TCRdb to the immunoSEQ multiplex PCR reads, yields one record per CDR3 protein. The repertoire holds approximately 210,000 distinct CDR3 sequences, 95% seen once, with 0.095% in the top ten. TCR beta sequencing covered blood CD8+ and CD4+ T cells. Negative isolation was applied to CD8+ and CD4+ T cells, and FACS enrichment was applied to TEMRA cells. A remark on this clonotype: No antigen is known for it.

This TCR came from a human donor with multiple sclerosis. The chain links TRBV29-1 to TRBJ2-7; 8 bases agree with TRBD1. The sample consisted of CD4+ T cells from PBMCs. The CDR3, as DNA: TGCAGCGTCCGCGGGACAGGCATGAACGAGCAGTACTTC. It translates to CSVRGTGMNEQYF.